The next 26 T cell receptor beta chains were all read from a single sample in a study of T cells in Graves' hyperthyroidism and ophthalmopathy. The TCR beta CDR3 regions underwent amplification using RNA transcripts as the source. First-round RT-PCR of the TCR CDR3 relied on the HTBI primer set. TCRdb re-called the multiplex PCR reads with MiXCR, one entry per CDR3 protein. The sample carries about 500,000 distinct CDR3 sequences, roughly 17% recorded once. What was sequenced was blood. Receptors were obtained from a woman younger than 30 with Graves' hyperthyroidism.

This clonotype was observed at least ten times. The CDR3 DNA reads TGTGCCAGCAGCTTAGTACGGGGGGCAACCTACGAGCAGTACTTC. Its translation is CASSLVRGATYEQYF. The chain is built from TRBV7-2 and TRBJ2-7; the D gene is possibly TRBD2 (7 bases). The V gene lost 1 base and the J gene lost 2 bases, with 12 bases spanning the gap. Germline loops: CDR1 SGHTA, CDR2 FQGNSA. CDR3 size: 15 residues.

This clonotype was detected a few times. J is TRBJ2-2 and V is TRBV2, with TRBD2 matching 8 bases. The CDR3 extends over 16 amino acids. The germline V gene has CDR1 SNHLY and CDR2 FYNNEI. V gave up 3 bases and J gave up 4 bases; unmatched junction bases: 7. CDR3 sequence (DNA): TGTGCCAGCAGTGAGACTCGGGGGGGGACCACCGGGGAGCTGTTTTTT. Protein sequence: CASSETRGGTTGELFF.

A few counts support this clonotype. The chain has TRBV12-3 or TRBV12-4 and TRBJ1-5; D gene unclear. CDR3 length equals 15 residues. Trimming pared 7 bases from V and 3 bases from J, leaving 16 bases between. The CDR3 region is CASTFGGNLNQPQHF. In DNA form, the CDR3 reads TGTGCCAGCACTTTCGGCGGGAATCTCAATCAGCCCCAGCATTTT.

This clonotype was counted only a few times. The chain combines TRBV14 with TRBJ2-5, with D possibly matching TRBD1 (6 bases). The CDR3 sequence is 15 residues long. Looked up from germline, CDR1 is SGHDN and CDR2 is FVKESK. The V gene lost 2 bases and the J gene lost 4 bases, with 14 bases spanning the gap. CDR3 bases: TGTGCCAGCAGCCAACGCAGGGGATTCAGAGAGACCCAGTACTTC. This translates into CASSQRRGFRETQYF. Filled out from reference TRBV14 and TRBJ2-5, the complete variable domain reads EAGVTQFPSHSVIEKGQTVTLRCDPISGHDNLYWYRRVMGKEIKFLLHFVKESKQDESGMPNNRFLAERTGGTYSTLKVQPAELEDSGVYFCASSQRRGFRETQYFGPGTRLLVL.

Regarding this clonotype: A much larger clone lies a single base off, so this may be a read error. This rearrangement joins TRBV7-9 to TRBJ2-1, with TRBD2 matching 12 bases. The CDR3 spans 16 residues. CDR1 and CDR2 from the germline V gene are SEHNR and FQNEAQ (reference sequence). Trimming took 6 bases from V and 13 from J; bases not matched to a gene: 16. CDR3: CASSERTSGAKGEQFF. CDR3 nucleotides: TGTGCCAGCAGTGAAAGGACTAGCGGGGCCAAAGGGGAACAGTTCTTC.

The chain couples TRBV7-9 to TRBJ1-5, with D perhaps matching TRBD1 (5 bases). The CDR3 has 15 residues. Trimming left V 1 base short and J 6 bases short, with 13 bases between. From germline, CDR1 is SEHNR and CDR2 FQNEAQ (reference sequence). As DNA, the CDR3 is TGTGCCAGCAGCTTAGGGTCAGGGTCGGGTCAGCCCCAGCATTTT. Translated, it gives CASSLGSGSGQPQHF.

This clonotype was seen only a few times. V usage is TRBV7-9 and J usage is TRBJ2-5; the D is unclear. Looked up from germline, CDR1 is SEHNR and CDR2 is FQNEAQ (reference sequence). Trimming took 5 bases from V and 4 from J, leaving 14 bases between them. The CDR3 length is 14 residues. The CDR3 sequence is CASSPRADGETQYF. For the CDR3, the DNA is TGTGCCAGCAGCCCCCGGGCCGACGGAGAGACCCAGTACTTC.

Many counts were recorded for this clonotype. The V gene is TRBV13, the J gene TRBJ1-1; D gene unclear. V was clipped by 3 bases and J by 3 bases, with 17 bases between them. Germline CDR1 reads PRHDT; CDR2 reads FYEKMQ (reference sequence). The CDR3 is 16 residues long. This CDR3 reads CASSFGLAKADTEAFF. The CDR3 DNA is TGTGCCAGCAGCTTTGGCTTGGCCAAGGCGGACACTGAAGCTTTCTTT.

This CDR3 reads CSARTGPNEQFF. CDR3 nucleotide sequence: TGCAGTGCTAGAACGGGGCCCAATGAGCAGTTCTTC. V is TRBV20-1 and J is TRBJ2-1; either TRBD1 or TRBD2 may supply D (5 bases each). Trimming shortened V by 2 bases and J by 6 bases, and 8 bases separated the two germline ends. The CDR3 contains 12 residues. Germline V lookup: CDR1 DFQATT, CDR2 SNEGSKA (reference sequence).

This clonotype was detected a few times. The rearrangement links TRBV29-1 to TRBJ2-7; D unclear. The CDR3 loop spans 13 amino acids. Germline values: CDR1 SQVTM, CDR2 ANQGSEA. V dropped 3 bases and J dropped 0 bases, with 9 bases sitting between them. The CDR3 DNA follows: TGCAGCGTTGACGACGAAAGCTCCTACGAGCAGTACTTC. This sequence encodes CSVDDESSYEQYF.

The chain joins TRBV7-2 to TRBJ2-5; 8 nucleotides line up with TRBD1. CDR1 and CDR2 from the germline V gene are SGHTA and FQGNSA. V was clipped by 4 bases and J by 4 bases; unmatched bases: 2. The CDR3 extends over 13 amino acids. CDR3 sequence: CASSSQGAETQYF. CDR3 bases: TGTGCCAGCAGCTCGCAGGGGGCAGAGACCCAGTACTTC.

This clonotype was found a few times. J is TRBJ2-1 and V is TRBV5-6; D perhaps matches TRBD2 (6 bases). The germline V gene has CDR1 SGHDT and CDR2 YYEEEE. The V gene lost 3 bases and the J gene lost 10 bases, with 20 bases spanning the gap. The CDR3 runs 15 residues. The CDR3 DNA reads TGTGCCAGCAGCTGGGGGGACGGAGGGGTGTTGGAGCAGTTCTTC. Its protein product is CASSWGDGGVLEQFF. The full variable domain, completed using reference TRBV5-6 and TRBJ2-1, is DAGVTQSPTHLIKTRGQQVTLRCSPKSGHDTVSWYQQALGQGPQFIFQYYEEEERQRGNFPDRFSGHQFPNYSSELNVNALLLGDSALYLCASSWGDGGVLEQFFGPGTRLTVL.

This clonotype was recorded many times. The V gene is TRBV9, the J gene TRBJ1-1; 7 bases line up with TRBD1. CDR3 length: 15 amino acids. V shed 4 bases, J shed 4 bases, and the junction held 10 bases outside the gene matches. CDR1 SGDLS and CDR2 YYNGEE come from the germline V gene. The CDR3 sequence is CASSKRPDRSTEAFF. For the CDR3, the DNA is TGTGCCAGCAGCAAACGGCCGGACAGGAGCACTGAAGCTTTCTTT.

This clonotype showed up many times. The chain carries TRBV28 and TRBJ1-1; D may be TRBD1 (5 bases). The ends were cut back, 3 bases at V and 5 bases at J, with 10 bases in the middle. Germline V lookup: CDR1 MDHEN, CDR2 SYDVKM. This CDR3 has 13 residues. CDR3 in DNA: TGTGCCAGCAGTTTGATATCAGGGACTGAAGCTTTCTTT. Translated, it gives CASSLISGTEAFF. The full variable domain, with the rest looked up from reference TRBV28 and TRBJ1-1, is DVKVTQSSRYLVKRTGEKVFLECVQDMDHENMFWYRQDPGLGLRLIYFSYDVKMKEKGDIPEGYSVSREKKERFSLILESASTNQTSMYLCASSLISGTEAFFGQGTRLTVV.

This clonotype showed up just a few times. The CDR3 loop reads CASSLPSGSWANEQFF. The CDR3 nucleotides read TGTGCCAGCAGTTTACCTAGCGGGAGTTGGGCCAATGAGCAGTTCTTC. This chain uses TRBV12-3 or TRBV12-4 with TRBJ2-1, with 10 bases matching TRBD2. Trimming at V came to 2 bases and at J to 6 bases, leaving 7 bases not matched to a gene. The CDR3 is 16 amino acids.

The chain links TRBV10-3 to TRBJ1-1; TRBD1 might be the D (5 bases). V lost 6 bases to trimming and J lost 3 bases, with 11 bases between them. The CDR3 spans 13 residues. Germline CDR1 and CDR2: ENHRY and SYGVKD. The CDR3 loop is CAIREAGDTEAFF. The CDR3 DNA sequence: TGTGCCATCAGGGAAGCGGGGGACACTGAAGCTTTCTTT.

Turning to this clonotype: One end of the junction fails to match germline, which may point to a read error. The CDR3 coding sequence is TGCGCCAGCAGCTTGGAAGGGCCTGGCTCACCCCTCTACTTT. This encodes CASSLEGPGSPLYF. The genes are TRBV5-1 and TRBJ1-6; D call uncertain. The CDR3 has 14 amino acids. Germline loops: CDR1 SGHRS, CDR2 YFSETQ.

This clonotype was seen only a few times. This sequence joins TRBV6-4 and TRBJ2-2; 7 bases agree with TRBD2. The length of the CDR3 is 16 residues. Trimming cost V 2 bases and J 1 base; bases outside gene matches: 4. Germline V gives CDR1 MRHNA, CDR2 SNTAGT. The CDR3 DNA reads TGTGCCAGCAGTGACAACAAGCGGGAGAACACCGGGGAGCTGTTTTTT. Protein: CASSDNKRENTGELFF.

J is TRBJ2-3 and V is TRBV24-1; D ambiguous. Germline-derived CDR1 and CDR2 are KGHDR and SFDVKD. The V end lost 10 bases, the J end lost 2 bases, and 12 bases lay between the germline ends. The CDR3 totals 13 residues. DNA of the CDR3: TGTGCCACTAGGCAAGATAACACAGATACGCAGTATTTT. The encoded protein is CATRQDNTDTQYF.

This clonotype showed up many times. The chain uses TRBV6-5 and TRBJ1-2, with unresolved D. V lost 6 bases and J 1 base, leaving 9 bases between the germline ends. CDR1 and CDR2 from the germline V gene are MNHEY and SVGAGI. CDR3 length: 13 amino acids. CDR3 amino acids: CASRVQFNYGYTF. CDR3 coding DNA: TGTGCCAGCAGAGTCCAATTTAACTATGGCTACACCTTC.

Note on this clonotype: A much bigger clone sits one base away, suggesting this may be a read error. J is TRBJ2-1 and V is TRBV27; 7 nucleotides align to TRBD1. This CDR3 has 12 residues. CDR1 is MNHEY, CDR2 SMNVEV, per germline (reference sequence). The CDR3 here is CASSPTGNERYF. As DNA, the CDR3 is TGTGCCAGCAGTCCGACAGGGAATGAGCGGTACTTC.

This clonotype was observed at least ten times. The rearrangement uses TRBV15 and TRBJ2-3; D gene uncertain. The CDR3 is 13 amino acids. V shed 5 bases and J shed 3 bases, with 9 bases lying between them. CDR1 LNHNV and CDR2 YYDKDF come from the germline V gene (reference sequence). CDR3 amino acids: CATSALVTDTQYF. The CDR3, as DNA: TGTGCCACCAGCGCCTTAGTGACAGATACGCAGTATTTT.

This clonotype was seen only a few times. V is TRBV18 and J is TRBJ1-1; 10 bases line up with TRBD1. This CDR3 is built from 15 residues. J lost 5 bases, V lost 3 bases, and 6 bases had no gene match. The V gene's germline CDR1 is KGHSH and CDR2 LQKENI. The chain's CDR3 is CASSPGQGRTTEAFF. For the CDR3, the DNA is TGTGCCAGCTCACCGGGACAGGGGAGGACAACTGAAGCTTTCTTT. Variable domain in full (rest from reference TRBV18 and TRBJ1-1): NAGVMQNPRHLVRRRGQEARLRCSPMKGHSHVYWYRQLPEEGLKFMVYLQKENIIDESGMPKERFSAEFPKEGPSILRIQQVVRGDSAAYFCASSPGQGRTTEAFFGQGTRLTVV.

The count of this clonotype is one. The V and J genes are TRBV9 and TRBJ1-6; D gene ambiguous. The V and J ends lost 0 bases and 1 base respectively, with 5 bases between them. Per germline, CDR1 SGDLS and CDR2 YYNGEE. CDR3 size: 15 residues. CDR3 amino acids: CASSVASSYNSPLHF. Written as DNA, the CDR3 is TGTGCCAGCAGCGTAGCCAGTTCCTATAATTCACCCCTCCACTTT.

The CDR3 here is CASSLGIMNNSPLHF. CDR3 nucleotides: TGTGCCAGCAGCTTGGGGATAATGAATAATTCACCCCTCCACTTT. The rearrangement links TRBV5-4 to TRBJ1-6, with unresolved D. CDR1 is SGHNT, CDR2 YYREEE, per germline (reference sequence). CDR3 length equals 15 residues. Between the trimmed V and J ends, which lost 0 bases and 5 bases, there was a span of 9 bases.

The CDR3, as DNA: TGCGCCAGCAGCCCCAGGGGAGCGCCTAGCACAGATACGCAGTATTTT. Encoded protein: CASSPRGAPSTDTQYF. The chain carries TRBV5-1 and TRBJ2-3; D possibly corresponds to TRBD1 (6 bases). There are 16 residues in the CDR3. The germline CDR1 and CDR2 sequences are SGHRS and YFSETQ. The V and J ends lost 4 bases and 0 bases respectively, with 15 bases between them. The variable domain in full, with the rest retrieved from reference TRBV5-1 and TRBJ2-3, is KAGVTQTPRYLIKTRGQQVTLSCSPISGHRSVSWYQQTPGQGLQFLFEYFSETQRNKGNFPGRFSGRQFSNSRSEMNVSTLELGDSALYLCASSPRGAPSTDTQYFGPGTRLTVL.